This T cell receptor (beta chain) was recovered during a study of blood T cell repertoires in COVID-19. The overall study: The United States, Italy and Spain supplied acute and convalescent COVID-19 samples. The cDNA or gDNA used as material had been derived from T cells, B-cell-depleted T cells, or PBMCs.

Cohorts were based on clinical histories the participants reported. Original processing methods: Estimation of nucleated cell counts was performed using reference gene primer amplification. Profiled with immunoSEQ multiplex PCR; TCRdb holds only in-frame clones, not every one. The V and J calls and clone size come from that table; D and trimming were worked out from the DNA. The top ten hold over 3.5% of the sample, which has roughly 300,000 clones, over 75% seen once. This CDR3 spans 15 amino acids. The V and J ends lost 8 bases and 4 bases, in that order; junction bases with no gene match: 8. Germline assignment: CDR1 LNHDA and CDR2 SQIVND (reference sequence).

The TCR was taken from a man aged 25 to 40 who had recovered from COVID-19. Sequencing was performed on PBMCs or T cells enriched from blood (not recorded which). This chain connects TRBV19 to TRBJ2-2; TRBD1 matches 9 bases. CDR3 in amino acids: CASRPGQGFTGELFF. CDR3 in DNA: TGTGCCAGTCGACCGGGACAGGGCTTCACCGGGGAGCTGTTTTTT. Full variable domain (remainder filled in from reference TRBV19 and TRBJ2-2): DGGITQSPKYLFRKEGQNVTLSCEQNLNHDAMYWYRQDPGQGLRLIYYSQIVNDFQKGDIAEGYSVSREKKESFPLTVTSAQKNPTAFYLCASRPGQGFTGELFFGEGSRLTVL.